This is a list of T cell receptor beta chains from one sample in a study of blood T cell repertoires in COVID-19. TCRdb keeps only in-frame clones here, not all; method: immunoSEQ multiplex PCR. The sample shows about 190,000 clones, around 84% of them seen only once. Sequenced sample: PBMCs or T cells enriched from blood (not recorded which). The receptors derive from a woman younger than 45 who had recovered from COVID-19. Both conserved end residues are part of each CDR3. The D gene is left open where the match is weak. Some rows have no size entry. The others give once, few or many, or a class for an expanded clone.

abundance: NA; v_gene: TRBV6-6; d_gene: NA; j_gene: TRBJ1-4; len: 16; CDR3nt: TGTGCCAGCACCCAGAGTGGCAGGTGGGAGAATGAAAAACTGTTTTTT; CDR3aa: CASTQSGRWENEKLFF
abundance: NA; v_gene: TRBV5-5; d_gene: TRBD1; j_gene: TRBJ1-1; len: 14; CDR3nt: TGTGCCAGCAGCCCGGGACAGTTATACACTGAAGCTTTCTTT; CDR3aa: CASSPGQLYTEAFF
abundance: few; v_gene: TRBV12-3/TRBV12-4; d_gene: NA; j_gene: TRBJ1-1; len: 13; CDR3nt: TGTGCCAGCAGGCCCGGGGATTTCACTGAAGCTTTCTTT; CDR3aa: CASRPGDFTEAFF
abundance: once; v_gene: TRBV7-3; d_gene: NA; j_gene: TRBJ2-2; len: 16; CDR3nt: TGTGCCAGCAGCTTAAACGGGAGAGGGAGCACCGGGGAGCTGTTTTTT; CDR3aa: CASSLNGRGSTGELFF
abundance: NA; v_gene: TRBV4-1; d_gene: NA; j_gene: TRBJ1-6; len: 17; CDR3nt: TGCGCCAGCAGCCAAGTTGGCGGAGCCTCCTATAATTCACCCCTCCACTTT; CDR3aa: CASSQVGGASYNSPLHF
abundance: NA; v_gene: TRBV29-1; d_gene: TRBD1; j_gene: TRBJ1-2; len: 11; CDR3nt: TGCAGCGTTGCCCCCCAGGGGGCGAGGGCCTTC; CDR3aa: CSVAPQGARAF
abundance: NA; v_gene: TRBV5-6; d_gene: NA; j_gene: TRBJ1-4; len: 16; CDR3nt: TGTGCCAGCAGCTTGCGGACAATTGCAACTAATGAAAAACTGTTTTTT; CDR3aa: CASSLRTIATNEKLFF
abundance: NA; v_gene: TRBV10-3; d_gene: NA; j_gene: TRBJ1-6; len: 16; CDR3nt: TGTGCCATCAGTGATTCCCAGACAGGCGCCAATTCACCCCTCCACTTT; CDR3aa: CAISDSQTGANSPLHF
abundance: NA; v_gene: TRBV7-2; d_gene: TRBD2; j_gene: TRBJ2-7; len: 15; CDR3nt: TGTGCCAGCAGTACCGGGACTAGCGGGATCTACGAGCAGTACTTC; CDR3aa: CASSTGTSGIYEQYF
abundance: NA; v_gene: TRBV2; d_gene: NA; j_gene: TRBJ1-2; len: 13; CDR3nt: TGTGCCAGCAGTGACAGGGTTAACTATGGCTACACCTTC; CDR3aa: CASSDRVNYGYTF
abundance: NA; v_gene: TRBV27; d_gene: NA; j_gene: TRBJ2-1; len: 15; CDR3nt: TGTGCCAGCAGTTCGACAGATATCTCCTACAATGAGCAGTTCTTC; CDR3aa: CASSSTDISYNEQFF
abundance: once; v_gene: TRBV9; d_gene: TRBD1; j_gene: TRBJ1-2; len: 15; CDR3nt: TGTGCCAGCAGCGTATTAAGTTCAGGGGGCTATGGCTACACCTTC; CDR3aa: CASSVLSSGGYGYTF
abundance: NA; v_gene: TRBV5-1; d_gene: NA; j_gene: TRBJ1-6; len: 15; CDR3nt: TGCGCCAGCAGCCCACCGGGAGGTACCGTATCACCCCTCCACTTT; CDR3aa: CASSPPGGTVSPLHF
abundance: NA; v_gene: TRBV7-3; d_gene: TRBD2; j_gene: TRBJ2-1; len: 14; CDR3nt: TGTGCCAGCAGCTTAGCGGGAGGGTACAATGAGCAGTTCTTC; CDR3aa: CASSLAGGYNEQFF
abundance: NA; v_gene: TRBV30; d_gene: NA; j_gene: TRBJ1-1; len: 13; CDR3nt: TGTGCCTGGAGCAAGGGGCTGGGTACTGAAGCTTTCTTT; CDR3aa: CAWSKGLGTEAFF
abundance: NA; v_gene: TRBV7-2; d_gene: NA; j_gene: TRBJ1-1; len: 15; CDR3nt: TGTGCCAGCAGCTCGTCTGGACAGCTTAACACTGAAGCTTTCTTT; CDR3aa: CASSSSGQLNTEAFF
abundance: NA; v_gene: TRBV4-1; d_gene: TRBD2; j_gene: TRBJ2-2; len: 15; CDR3nt: TGCGCCAGCAGCCAAGTGGTCGGGAGGGCCGGGGAGCTGTTTTTT; CDR3aa: CASSQVVGRAGELFF
abundance: NA; v_gene: TRBV7-8; d_gene: NA; j_gene: TRBJ1-2; len: 18; CDR3nt: TGTGCCAGCAGCTTAGCCACCCCGACAAGGACAGAATCCTATGGCTACACCTTC; CDR3aa: CASSLATPTRTESYGYTF
abundance: NA; v_gene: TRBV19; d_gene: TRBD1; j_gene: TRBJ1-5; len: 15; CDR3nt: TGTGCCAGTAGTATAGAAGGGACAGGGGTTCAGCCCCAGCATTTT; CDR3aa: CASSIEGTGVQPQHF
abundance: NA; v_gene: TRBV2; d_gene: TRBD1; j_gene: TRBJ2-7; len: 16; CDR3nt: TGTGCCAGCAGTTATCAAGCCGGGACAGGGGGCTCAAAGCAGTACTTC; CDR3aa: CASSYQAGTGGSKQYF
abundance: NA; v_gene: TRBV4-2; d_gene: TRBD2; j_gene: TRBJ2-7; len: 12; CDR3nt: TGTGCCAGCAGCCCTGTAGCGGGCGAGCAGTACTTC; CDR3aa: CASSPVAGEQYF
abundance: few; v_gene: TRBV5-4; d_gene: TRBD2; j_gene: TRBJ2-2; len: 16; CDR3nt: TGTGCCAGCAGCTTCGGACTAGGGCCGAACACCGGGGAGCTGTTTTTT; CDR3aa: CASSFGLGPNTGELFF
abundance: NA; v_gene: TRBV2; d_gene: NA; j_gene: TRBJ1-2; len: 14; CDR3nt: TGTGCCAGCAGTTACAGTGGGAGTGCGGTCGGCTACACCTTC; CDR3aa: CASSYSGSAVGYTF
abundance: few; v_gene: TRBV14; d_gene: NA; j_gene: TRBJ1-2; len: 15; CDR3nt: TGTGCCAGCAGCCACCGGAAAGTGGGCTTCTATGGCTACACCTTC; CDR3aa: CASSHRKVGFYGYTF
abundance: NA; v_gene: TRBV11-3; d_gene: NA; j_gene: TRBJ2-2; len: 12; CDR3nt: TGTGCCAGCAGCTTAGGCCAGGGGCTCCTGTTTTTT; CDR3aa: CASSLGQGLLFF
abundance: NA; v_gene: TRBV19; d_gene: NA; j_gene: TRBJ1-1; len: 17; CDR3nt: TGTGCCAGTAGGGGGGGAAGGCGAAGGGACCAGAACACTGAAGCTTTCTTT; CDR3aa: CASRGGRRRDQNTEAFF
abundance: NA; v_gene: TRBV28; d_gene: TRBD2; j_gene: TRBJ2-1; len: 14; CDR3nt: TGTGCCAGCAGGGAAGGGAGGGTCTACAATGAGCAGTTCTTC; CDR3aa: CASREGRVYNEQFF
abundance: NA; v_gene: TRBV6-5; d_gene: NA; j_gene: TRBJ2-1; len: 12; CDR3nt: TGTGCCAGCAGTTCCACCTACAATGAGCAGTTCTTC; CDR3aa: CASSSTYNEQFF
abundance: NA; v_gene: TRBV12-3/TRBV12-4; d_gene: NA; j_gene: TRBJ2-1; len: 12; CDR3nt: TGTGCCAGCAGTTTACCCTACGGGGGGCAGTTCTTC; CDR3aa: CASSLPYGGQFF
abundance: once; v_gene: TRBV11-2; d_gene: NA; j_gene: TRBJ1-6; len: 14; CDR3nt: TGTGCCAGCGAGCCCGGACAGCCTAATTCACCCCTCCACTTT; CDR3aa: CASEPGQPNSPLHF
abundance: NA; v_gene: TRBV19; d_gene: NA; j_gene: TRBJ1-2; len: 12; CDR3nt: TGTGCCAGTAGTACGAACAGGGTGGGCTACACCTTC; CDR3aa: CASSTNRVGYTF
abundance: NA; v_gene: TRBV5-6; d_gene: TRBD1; j_gene: TRBJ1-4; len: 15; CDR3nt: TGTGCCAGCAGCTTTAACAGGGGGCGGCGTGAAAAACTGTTTTTT; CDR3aa: CASSFNRGRREKLFF
abundance: NA; v_gene: TRBV10-1; d_gene: NA; j_gene: TRBJ2-1; len: 16; CDR3nt: TGCGCCAGCAGTTCATCAGGCCCGAGCTCCTACAATGAGCAGTTCTTC; CDR3aa: CASSSSGPSSYNEQFF
abundance: once; v_gene: TRBV9; d_gene: NA; j_gene: TRBJ2-3; len: 12; CDR3nt: TGTGCCAGCAGCCTCGGGGCAGATACGCAGTATTTT; CDR3aa: CASSLGADTQYF
abundance: NA; v_gene: TRBV4-1; d_gene: NA; j_gene: TRBJ1-1; len: 14; CDR3nt: TGCGCCAGCAGCCAAGATGGTCAGGGAACTGAAGCTTTCTTT; CDR3aa: CASSQDGQGTEAFF
abundance: once; v_gene: TRBV24-1; d_gene: TRBD2; j_gene: TRBJ2-2; len: 15; CDR3nt: TGTGCCACCAGTGAGCCGGGAGGATTGTCCGGGGAGCTGTTTTTT; CDR3aa: CATSEPGGLSGELFF
abundance: few; v_gene: TRBV6-5; d_gene: TRBD2; j_gene: TRBJ2-1; len: 16; CDR3nt: TGTGCCAGCAGTTACTTCGGGACTAGCGGGAAGAATGAGCAGTTCTTC; CDR3aa: CASSYFGTSGKNEQFF
abundance: NA; v_gene: TRBV6-5; d_gene: TRBD1; j_gene: TRBJ1-6; len: 14; CDR3nt: TGTGCCAGCAGGGGTGGACAGGGGATTCAACCCCTCCACTTT; CDR3aa: CASRGGQGIQPLHF
abundance: NA; v_gene: TRBV19; d_gene: NA; j_gene: TRBJ1-4; len: 13; CDR3nt: TGTGCCAGTAGTACCGGTCGAGGAGAAAAACTGTTTTTT; CDR3aa: CASSTGRGEKLFF
abundance: NA; v_gene: TRBV9; d_gene: TRBD1; j_gene: TRBJ2-3; len: 15; CDR3nt: TGTGCCAGCAGCCAACACAGGGGAGGCACAGATACGCAGTATTTT; CDR3aa: CASSQHRGGTDTQYF
abundance: few; v_gene: TRBV7-2; d_gene: NA; j_gene: TRBJ1-3; len: 14; CDR3nt: TGTGCCAGCAGCTTAGGGACACTTAGGAACACCATATATTTT; CDR3aa: CASSLGTLRNTIYF
abundance: NA; v_gene: TRBV30; d_gene: TRBD2; j_gene: TRBJ2-1; len: 18; CDR3nt: TGTGCCTGGAGTAGAGCCCCTGGGGACTACATAATCTACAATGAGCAGTTCTTC; CDR3aa: CAWSRAPGDYIIYNEQFF
abundance: NA; v_gene: TRBV12-2; d_gene: NA; j_gene: TRBJ2-5; len: 16; CDR3nt: TGTGCAAGTCGCTTTTTAGCGGGGGGGCCGTGGGAGACCCAGTACTTC; CDR3aa: CASRFLAGGPWETQYF
abundance: NA; v_gene: TRBV7-8; d_gene: TRBD2; j_gene: TRBJ2-5; len: 17; CDR3nt: TGTGCCAGCAGCTTATCAGGCTCTAGCGGGAGAACAGAGACCCAGTACTTC; CDR3aa: CASSLSGSSGRTETQYF
abundance: NA; v_gene: TRBV28; d_gene: NA; j_gene: TRBJ1-1; len: 15; CDR3nt: TGTGCCAGCAGTAGTAGACAGCTCATGAACACTGAAGCTTTCTTT; CDR3aa: CASSSRQLMNTEAFF
abundance: NA; v_gene: TRBV15; d_gene: TRBD1; j_gene: TRBJ2-1; len: 13; CDR3nt: TGTGCCACCAGCAGAGATCCCAACACAGGGGTGGTCTTC; CDR3aa: CATSRDPNTGVVF